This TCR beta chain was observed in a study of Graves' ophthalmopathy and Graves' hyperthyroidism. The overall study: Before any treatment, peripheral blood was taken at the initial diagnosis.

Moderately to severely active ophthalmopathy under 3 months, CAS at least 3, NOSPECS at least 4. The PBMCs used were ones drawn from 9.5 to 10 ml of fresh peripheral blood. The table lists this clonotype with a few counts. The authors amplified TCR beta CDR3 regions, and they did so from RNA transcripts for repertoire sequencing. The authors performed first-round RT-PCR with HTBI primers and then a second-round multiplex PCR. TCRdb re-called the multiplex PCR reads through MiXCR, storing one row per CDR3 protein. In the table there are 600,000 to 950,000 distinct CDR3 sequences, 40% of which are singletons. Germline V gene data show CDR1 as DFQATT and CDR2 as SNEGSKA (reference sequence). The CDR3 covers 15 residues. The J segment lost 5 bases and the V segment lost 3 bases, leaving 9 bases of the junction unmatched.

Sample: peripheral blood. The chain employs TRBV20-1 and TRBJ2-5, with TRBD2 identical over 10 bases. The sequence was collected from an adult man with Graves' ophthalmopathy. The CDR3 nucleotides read TGCAGTGCTAGTCTCCCAGCGGGAGGGCTGGAGACCCAGTACTTC. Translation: CSASLPAGGLETQYF.